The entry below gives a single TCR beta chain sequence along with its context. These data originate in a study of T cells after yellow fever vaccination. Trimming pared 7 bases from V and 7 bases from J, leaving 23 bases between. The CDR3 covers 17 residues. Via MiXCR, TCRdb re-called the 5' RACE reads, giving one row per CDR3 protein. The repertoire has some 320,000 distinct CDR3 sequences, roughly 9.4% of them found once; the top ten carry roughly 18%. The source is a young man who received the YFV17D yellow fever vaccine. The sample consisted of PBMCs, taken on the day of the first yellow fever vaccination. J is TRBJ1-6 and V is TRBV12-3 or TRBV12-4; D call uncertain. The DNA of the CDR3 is TGTGCCAGCACCACTAGTTGGCAGGCCATGGGGAATTCACCCCTCCACTTT. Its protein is CASTTSWQAMGNSPLHF.